One and the same sample provided the 31 T cell receptor beta chains below, sequenced in a study of response to subunit inactivated influenza vaccine. Via MiXCR, TCRdb re-called the RT-PCR reads, giving one row per CDR3 protein. The sample lists some 570,000 distinct CDR3 sequences; 10% to 12% were seen once. The sample was also linked to a second study, of T cells expressing NK-cell markers. From that second work: The cDNA for TCR beta came from 5'RACE template switching with UMIs.

Sample: PBMCs from blood, taken on the day of vaccination. The source of these receptors is a middle-aged man who received an inactivated influenza vaccine.

The V and J genes are TRBV3-1 and TRBJ1-2; D is unresolved. The CDR3 runs to 17 residues. CDR1 is LGHDT and CDR2 is YNNKEL in the germline V gene (reference sequence). Trimming shortened V by 10 bases and J by 2 bases, and 26 bases separated the two germline ends. The CDR3 sequence: CATGGIVGRGTNYGYTF. CDR3 bases: TGTGCCACCGGAGGGATCGTGGGCAGAGGAACCAACTATGGCTACACCTTC.

This clonotype was detected only a few times. The rearrangement joins TRBV5-5 to TRBJ2-1; TRBD2 matches 10 bases. V was clipped by 6 bases and J by 4 bases; unmatched bases: 7. In germline, CDR1 is SGHKS, CDR2 YYEKEE (reference sequence). CDR3 length equals 15 residues. In DNA form, the CDR3 reads TGTGCCAGCACCTTAGCGGGGGGTTCTTACAATGAGCAGTTCTTC. Translated: CASTLAGGSYNEQFF.

In its sample, this clonotype was seen a few times. The rearrangement joins TRBV2 to TRBJ2-2; 10 nucleotides agree with TRBD2. This CDR3 comprises 15 residues. J lost 4 bases, V lost 6 bases, and 5 bases had no gene match. Germline values: CDR1 SNHLY, CDR2 FYNNEI. The CDR3, as DNA: TGTGCCAGCAGGAGCGGGAGGGCCCCCACCGGGGAGCTGTTTTTT. Protein sequence: CASRSGRAPTGELFF.

This clonotype was counted ten times or more. The gene calls are TRBV12-3 or TRBV12-4 and TRBJ2-3; 13 nucleotides match TRBD2. The ends lost 5 bases at V and 3 bases at J; junction bases unmatched: 5. This CDR3 is 16 amino acids long. CDR3 coding DNA: TGTGCCAGCAGTATACTAGCGGGGGGGCCTACAGATACGCAGTATTTT. Protein: CASSILAGGPTDTQYF.

The V call is TRBV7-2, the J call TRBJ2-1, with 10 bases that match TRBD1. The CDR3 is 14 residues long. Germline V gene lookup returns CDR1 SGHTA and CDR2 FQGNSA. Trimming cost V 5 bases and J 5 bases; bases outside gene matches: 3. The CDR3 sequence: CASSRQGADNEQFF. In DNA, the CDR3 is TGTGCCAGCAGCAGACAGGGGGCGGACAATGAGCAGTTCTTC.

This chain uses TRBV18 with TRBJ2-5; 7 bases agree with TRBD1. The trim removed 3 bases at V and 3 bases at J, leaving 4 bases unmatched. CDR1 is KGHSH and CDR2 is LQKENI in the germline V gene. This CDR3 has 14 amino acids. The CDR3 region has the DNA TGTGCCAGCTCACCCACCGACAGGGAAGAGACCCAGTACTTC. Amino acid sequence: CASSPTDREETQYF.

This clonotype showed up just a few times. V and J are TRBV4-3 and TRBJ2-1; D call uncertain. Between the trimmed V and J ends, which lost 0 bases and 0 bases, there was a span of 9 bases. CDR1 is LGHNA, CDR2 YSLEER, per germline. The CDR3 spans 16 residues. CDR3 nucleotides: TGCGCCAGCAGCCAAGATCCGGAGAGCTCCTACAATGAGCAGTTCTTC. Translating it yields CASSQDPESSYNEQFF.

V is TRBV4-1 and J is TRBJ1-1; maybe TRBD1 (5 bases). CDR3 size: 15 residues. Per germline, CDR1 MGHRA and CDR2 YSYEKL. V was clipped by 3 bases and J by 2 bases, with 13 bases between them. The CDR3 reads CASSQPGRPNTEAFF. CDR3 in DNA: TGCGCCAGCAGCCAGCCGGGACGGCCAAACACTGAAGCTTTCTTT.

This clonotype was seen at least ten times. This sequence joins TRBV29-1 and TRBJ2-3; 11 nucleotides agree with TRBD2. CDR1 SQVTM and CDR2 ANQGSEA come from the germline V gene. The trim removed 7 bases at V and 1 base at J, leaving 1 base unmatched. CDR3 length: 13 residues. The CDR3 sequence: CSEGLAGTDTQYF. In DNA, the CDR3 is TGCAGCGAGGGACTAGCGGGCACAGATACGCAGTATTTT.

This clonotype has at least ten counts. The CDR3 carries no conserved terminal phenylalanine or tryptophan, so it likely arises from a read error. The chain is built from TRBV15 and TRBJ1-1; a weak D match, TRBD1 (5 bases). Trimming removed 0 bases at V and 11 bases at J, with 10 bases between. CDR1 LNHNV and CDR2 YYDKDF come from the germline V gene (reference sequence). The CDR3 sequence is 12 residues long. As DNA, the CDR3 is TGTGCCACCAGCAGAGACGGGGACGGGGCTTTCCTT. As protein: CATSRDGDGAFL.

The V call is TRBV9, the J call TRBJ2-3; 7 bases agree with TRBD2. The trim removed 3 bases at V and 0 bases at J, leaving 16 bases unmatched. Germline CDR1 is SGDLS and CDR2 is YYNGEE. The CDR3 is made up of 19 amino acids. CDR3 sequence (DNA): TGTGCCAGCAGCGGCGGGAGTCTGAGGGAACCACCTAGCACAGATACGCAGTATTTT. Amino acid sequence: CASSGGSLREPPSTDTQYF.

The genes are TRBV6-5 and TRBJ1-2; possibly TRBD1 for D (5 bases). The CDR3 is 13 amino acids. CDR1 and CDR2 from the germline V gene are MNHEY and SVGAGI. Trimming stripped 2 bases from V and 4 bases from J, with 8 bases between. The CDR3 reads CASSYDSLYGYTF. Written as DNA, the CDR3 is TGTGCCAGCAGTTACGACAGCCTCTATGGCTACACCTTC.

The V and J genes are TRBV15 and TRBJ2-5; weak D call: TRBD1 (5 bases). In germline, CDR1 is LNHNV, CDR2 YYDKDF (reference sequence). Between the trimmed V and J ends, which lost 0 bases and 3 bases, there was a span of 8 bases. CDR3 length: 14 residues. The CDR3, as DNA: TGTGCCACCAGCAGAGAGACAGCTGAAGAGACCCAGTACTTC. The encoded protein is CATSRETAEETQYF.

The chain couples TRBV12-3 or TRBV12-4 to TRBJ1-1, with D hard to call. The CDR3 loop spans 17 amino acids. Trimming removed 6 bases from V and 3 bases from J, with 23 bases in between. CDR3 protein: CASSLTPTVVGYTEAFF. The CDR3 DNA reads TGTGCCAGCAGCCTTACCCCCACGGTCGTTGGGTACACTGAAGCTTTCTTT.

This clonotype has at least ten counts. The rearrangement links TRBV12-3 or TRBV12-4 to TRBJ2-7; D unclear. Trimming cost V 4 bases and J 0 bases, with 10 bases left between them. CDR3 length: 14 amino acids. The CDR3 sequence: CASSWARSSYEQYF. The DNA of the CDR3 is TGTGCCAGCAGTTGGGCCAGAAGCTCCTACGAGCAGTACTTC.

This clonotype was observed a few times. The V call is TRBV6-1, the J call TRBJ1-2, with 7 nucleotides matching TRBD1. With V trimmed by 2 bases and J by 4 bases, 4 bases remained unmatched. The CDR3 has 14 residues. Germline CDR1 and CDR2: MNHNS and SASEGT. The CDR3 region is CASSERWTGYGYTF. CDR3 DNA sequence: TGTGCCAGCAGTGAAAGGTGGACAGGCTATGGCTACACCTTC.

The table lists this clonotype with many counts. This chain uses TRBV7-2 with TRBJ1-6; D uncertain. The V and J ends lost 7 bases and 0 bases respectively, with 7 bases between them. Germline V lookup: CDR1 SGHTA, CDR2 FQGNSA. The CDR3 has 14 residues. In DNA, the CDR3 is TGTGCCAGCAAAACTAGCTCCTATAATTCACCCCTCCACTTT. Translated, it gives CASKTSSYNSPLHF. Supplemented by reference TRBV7-2 and TRBJ1-6, the full variable domain reads GAGVSQSPSNKVTEKGKDVELRCDPISGHTALYWYRQSLGQGLEFLIYFQGNSAPDKSGLPSDRFSAERTGGSVSTLTIQRTQQEDSAVYLCASKTSSYNSPLHFGNGTRLTVT.

This clonotype showed up many times. One end of the junction is discordant with germline, which a read error may explain. CDR3 nucleotides: TGTGCTAGCAGCTTAGCTGTTGGCAATGAGCAGTTCTTC. Translating it yields CASSLAVGNEQFF. The V gene is TRBV7-7, the J gene TRBJ2-1; D ambiguous. The CDR3 spans 13 residues. Germline V gene sequence: CDR1 SSHAT, CDR2 FNYEAQ (reference sequence).

In its sample, this clonotype was seen a few times. The rearrangement uses TRBV6-2 or TRBV6-3 and TRBJ2-1; 9 positions match TRBD2. This CDR3 is built from 15 residues. With 4 bases clipped from V and 3 bases from J, the junction kept 4 bases outside the gene matches. Germline CDR1 and CDR2: MNHEY and SVGEGT. This CDR3 is CASSSSSGNYNEQFF. CDR3 DNA: TGTGCCAGCAGTTCCTCTAGCGGGAACTACAATGAGCAGTTCTTC.

This clonotype appeared a few times. The rearrangement joins TRBV2 to TRBJ2-5, with D unclear. The CDR3 consists of 13 residues. Per the germline V gene, CDR1 is SNHLY and CDR2 is FYNNEI. V was pared by 3 bases and J by 4 bases, with 9 bases between. The CDR3 DNA is TGTGCCAGCAGTGACGGAGTGGGAGAGACCCAGTACTTC. Encoded protein: CASSDGVGETQYF.

The J gene is TRBJ2-1, the V gene TRBV7-3, with D tentatively TRBD2 (6 bases). This CDR3 comprises 15 residues. The V end lost 1 base, the J end lost 6 bases, and 13 bases lay between the germline ends. The germline V gene has CDR1 SGHTA and CDR2 FQGTGA. The CDR3 coding sequence is TGTGCCAGCAGCTTAATTGTGGCTAGCGCCAATGAGCAGTTCTTC. Protein: CASSLIVASANEQFF.

This clonotype was seen only a few times. The rearrangement uses TRBV20-1 and TRBJ2-1; 7 bases match TRBD1. Germline CDR1 reads DFQATT; CDR2 reads SNEGSKA (reference sequence). The CDR3 is made up of 13 amino acids. With V trimmed by 6 bases and J by 3 bases, 5 bases remained unmatched. The chain's CDR3 is CSAWNRGYNEQFF. CDR3 DNA: TGCAGTGCCTGGAACAGGGGCTACAATGAGCAGTTCTTC.

In its sample, this clonotype was seen a few times. The chain couples TRBV12-3 or TRBV12-4 to TRBJ2-2, with D uncertain. This CDR3 comprises 16 residues. Trimming left V 6 bases short and J 0 bases short, with 14 bases between. The CDR3 bases are TGTGCCAGCAGCCCCCCGGTGACGTCGAACACCGGGGAGCTGTTTTTT. Translated, it gives CASSPPVTSNTGELFF.

This clonotype occurred many times. V usage is TRBV12-3 or TRBV12-4 and J usage is TRBJ2-3, with D tentatively TRBD2 (5 bases). CDR3 length: 16 residues. Trimming stripped 10 bases from V and 2 bases from J, with 22 bases between. The CDR3 spells CATLNLRDISTDTQYF. Here the CDR3 DNA reads TGTGCCACCTTGAACTTACGGGATATTTCCACAGATACGCAGTATTTT.

The table lists this clonotype with many counts. The rearrangement uses TRBV5-1 and TRBJ2-5; D is tentatively TRBD1 or TRBD2 (5 bases each). V lost 4 bases, J lost 0 bases, and 10 bases lay in between. This CDR3 spans 14 amino acids. Germline lookup yields CDR1 SGHRS and CDR2 YFSETQ. The CDR3 DNA reads TGCGCCAGCAGCCTGGGGGAATACCAAGAGACCCAGTACTTC. Its protein is CASSLGEYQETQYF.

The rearrangement links TRBV5-1 to TRBJ2-2; 12 positions match TRBD2. Trimming took 1 base from V and 7 from J; bases not matched to a gene: 5. The CDR3 contains 16 residues. In germline, CDR1 is SGHRS, CDR2 YFSETQ. CDR3 sequence (DNA): TGCGCCAGCAGCTTGCTACTAGCGGGAGGAGGCGGGGAGCTGTTTTTT. Protein product: CASSLLLAGGGGELFF. Based on the CDR3 plus reference TRBV5-1 and TRBJ2-2, the full variable domain is KAGVTQTPRYLIKTRGQQVTLSCSPISGHRSVSWYQQTPGQGLQFLFEYFSETQRNKGNFPGRFSGRQFSNSRSEMNVSTLELGDSALYLCASSLLLAGGGGELFFGEGSRLTVL.

The V call is TRBV12-3 or TRBV12-4, the J call TRBJ2-3, with D tentatively TRBD1 or TRBD2 (5 bases each). The CDR3 runs to 15 residues. V shed 7 bases and J shed 7 bases, with 21 bases lying between them. The CDR3 sequence: CASTPSGGSSYTQYF. The DNA for the CDR3 is TGTGCCAGCACCCCATCTGGGGGTAGTTCGTATACGCAGTATTTT.

This clonotype has more than one count but fewer than ten. The chain combines TRBV5-1 with TRBJ2-1; no reliable D call. Germline assignment: CDR1 SGHRS and CDR2 YFSETQ. The length of the CDR3 is 13 residues. Trimming cost V 5 bases and J 8 bases, with 14 bases left between them. The CDR3 reads CASRSSSFDEQFF. The DNA for the CDR3 is TGCGCCAGCAGGTCCTCGTCGTTTGATGAGCAGTTCTTC.

V and J are TRBV12-3 or TRBV12-4 and TRBJ2-1; no definite D call. This CDR3 is 12 amino acids long. V was trimmed by 0 bases and J by 9 bases, leaving 6 bases between them. Here the CDR3 reads CASSLAVGEQFF. The CDR3 DNA sequence: TGTGCCAGCAGTTTAGCGGTGGGTGAGCAGTTCTTC.

The chain links TRBV6-2 or TRBV6-3 to TRBJ1-2; D perhaps matches TRBD1 (5 bases). Germline CDR1 is MNHEY and CDR2 is SVGEGT. The ends were cut back, 5 bases at V and 5 bases at J, with 15 bases in the middle. This CDR3 spans 14 amino acids. The CDR3 DNA is TGTGCCAGCAGTAGATCAGACAGACCTTATGGCTACACCTTC. It is translated as CASSRSDRPYGYTF.

The chain recombines TRBV5-4 with TRBJ2-7; 11 nucleotides agree with TRBD2. Germline V CDR1 and CDR2: SGHNT, YYREEE (reference sequence). The CDR3 is made up of 14 amino acids. The trim removed 7 bases at V and 4 bases at J, leaving 7 bases unmatched. CDR3 sequence reads: CASARLAGFYEQYF. CDR3 DNA: TGTGCCAGCGCCAGACTAGCGGGATTTTACGAGCAGTACTTC.